The text below deals with one T cell receptor (beta chain). The authors ran the immunoSEQ assay, v3.0, at survey level. Produced via immunoSEQ multiplex PCR; TCRdb's table is partial and in-frame only. Here the sample spans about 22,000 clones, approximately 88% being singletons. The data belong to a study of long-term antiretroviral therapy in people with HIV. CDR3 size: 14 residues. The germline V gene has CDR1 SGHTA and CDR2 FQGNSA. Trimming took off 4 bases at V and 5 bases at J, with 11 bases between the two ends. The chain has TRBV7-2 and TRBJ2-2; D gene uncertain. The receptor was isolated from a man aged 25-45 years with HIV. The starting material was unsorted PBMCs, obtained roughly 6.1 years after starting antiretroviral therapy. Written as DNA, the CDR3 is TGTGCCAGCAGCTCCGACCCTGGGACCGGGGAGCTGTTTTTT. It yields the protein CASSSDPGTGELFF.